This T cell receptor beta chain was documented in a study of T-cell reconstitution after alpha-beta-depleted transplantation in children. With respect to this clonotype: Its antigen is not known.

The germline CDR1 and CDR2 sequences are SGHDT and YYEEEE. Deletions cut 5 bases from V and 0 bases from J, with 14 bases between. The CDR3 runs to 15 residues. General study results and limits: Several patients had high TCRbeta diversity at day 60; it came from surviving recipient T cells and thymic progenitors. It was newly produced T cells that mostly accounted for T-cell counts and diversity one year after transplant.

For TCRbeta, the library was prepared with unique molecular identifiers. Each CDR3 protein gets one entry after TCRdb re-called the PCR reads with MiXCR. This sample has more than 45,000 distinct CDR3 sequences; about 47% occur once, and the top ten carry 30% to 40%. This TCR derives from a boy in the first two years of life with SCID, due to receive a stem cell transplant. The chain joins TRBV5-6 to TRBJ1-2; D remains ambiguous. The starting material was peripheral blood, obtained before TCRalphabeta/CD19-depleted stem cell transplant. CDR3 bases: TGTGCCAGCAGACGACTGGCCCTGTCTAACTATGGCTACACCTTC. Translated: CASRRLALSNYGYTF.